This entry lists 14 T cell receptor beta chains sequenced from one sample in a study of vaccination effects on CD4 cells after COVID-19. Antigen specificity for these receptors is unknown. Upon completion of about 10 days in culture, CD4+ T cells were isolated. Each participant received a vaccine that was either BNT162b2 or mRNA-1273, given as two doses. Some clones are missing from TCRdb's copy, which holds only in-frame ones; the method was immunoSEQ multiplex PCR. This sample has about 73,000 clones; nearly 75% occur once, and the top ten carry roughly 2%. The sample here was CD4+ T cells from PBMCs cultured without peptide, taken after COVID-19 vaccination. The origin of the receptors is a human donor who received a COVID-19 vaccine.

CDR3 loop: CASPQGLAGDYSYNEQFF. The CDR3 DNA reads as TGTGCCAGTCCGCAGGGGTTAGCGGGGGACTACTCCTACAATGAGCAGTTCTTC. The chain is built from TRBV5-8 and TRBJ2-1; 9 bases are shared with TRBD2. Germline V gives CDR1 SGHTS, CDR2 YDEGEE. The CDR3 has 18 residues. V lost 8 bases to trimming and J lost 0 bases; unmatched junction nucleotides: 15.

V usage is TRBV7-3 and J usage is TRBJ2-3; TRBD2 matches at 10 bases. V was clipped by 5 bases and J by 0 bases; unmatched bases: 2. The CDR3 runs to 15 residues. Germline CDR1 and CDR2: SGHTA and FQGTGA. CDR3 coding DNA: TGTGCCAGCAGCCTAGCGGGGGCCAGCACAGATACGCAGTATTTT. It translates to CASSLAGASTDTQYF.

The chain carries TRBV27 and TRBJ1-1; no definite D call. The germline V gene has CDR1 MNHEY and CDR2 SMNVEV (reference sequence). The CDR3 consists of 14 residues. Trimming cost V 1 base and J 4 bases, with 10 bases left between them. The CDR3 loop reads CASSLWGGSTEAFF. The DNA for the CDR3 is TGTGCCAGCAGTTTATGGGGAGGTTCCACTGAAGCTTTCTTT.

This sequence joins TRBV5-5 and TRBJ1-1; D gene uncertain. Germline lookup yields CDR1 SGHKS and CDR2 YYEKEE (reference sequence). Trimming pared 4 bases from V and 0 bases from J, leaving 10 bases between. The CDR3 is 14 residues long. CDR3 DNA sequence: TGTGCCAGCAGCGCCGTGGCACTGAACACTGAAGCTTTCTTT. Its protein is CASSAVALNTEAFF.

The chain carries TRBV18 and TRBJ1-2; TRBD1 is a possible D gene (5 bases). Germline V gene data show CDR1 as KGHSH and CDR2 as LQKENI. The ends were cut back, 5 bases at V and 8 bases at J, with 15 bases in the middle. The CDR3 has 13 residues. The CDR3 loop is CASSGGLEEGYTF. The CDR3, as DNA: TGTGCCAGCTCAGGGGGACTGGAGGAGGGCTACACCTTC.

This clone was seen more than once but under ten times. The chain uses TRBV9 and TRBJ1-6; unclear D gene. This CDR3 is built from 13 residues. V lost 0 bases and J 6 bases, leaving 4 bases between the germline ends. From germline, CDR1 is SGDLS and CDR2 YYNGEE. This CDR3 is CASSVEANSPLHF. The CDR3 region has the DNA TGTGCCAGCAGCGTAGAGGCTAATTCACCCCTCCACTTT.

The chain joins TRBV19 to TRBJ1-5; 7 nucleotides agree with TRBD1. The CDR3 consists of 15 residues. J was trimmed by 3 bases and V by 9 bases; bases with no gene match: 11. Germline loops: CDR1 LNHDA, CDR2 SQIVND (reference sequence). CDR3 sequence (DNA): TGTGCCAGCACCACAGGGGAGCTAGACAATCAGCCCCAGCATTTT. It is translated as CASTTGELDNQPQHF.

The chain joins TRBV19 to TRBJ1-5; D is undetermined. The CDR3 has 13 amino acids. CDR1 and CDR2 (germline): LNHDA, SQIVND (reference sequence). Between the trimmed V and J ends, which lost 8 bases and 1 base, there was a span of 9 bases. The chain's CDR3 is CASAHSSNQPQHF. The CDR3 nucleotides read TGTGCCAGTGCACACTCGAGCAATCAGCCCCAGCATTTT.

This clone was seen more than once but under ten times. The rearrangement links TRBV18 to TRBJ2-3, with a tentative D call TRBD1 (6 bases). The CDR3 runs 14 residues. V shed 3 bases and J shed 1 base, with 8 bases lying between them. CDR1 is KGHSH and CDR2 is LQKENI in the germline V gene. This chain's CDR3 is CASSPDRGTDTQYF. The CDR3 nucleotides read TGTGCCAGCTCACCGGACAGAGGCACAGATACGCAGTATTTT.

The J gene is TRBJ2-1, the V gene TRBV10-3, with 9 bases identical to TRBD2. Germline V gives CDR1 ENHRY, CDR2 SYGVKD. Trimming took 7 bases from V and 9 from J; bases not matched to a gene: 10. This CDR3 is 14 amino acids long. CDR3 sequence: CAIKGGGAVTEQFF. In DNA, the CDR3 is TGTGCCATCAAAGGCGGGGGGGCCGTTACTGAGCAGTTCTTC.

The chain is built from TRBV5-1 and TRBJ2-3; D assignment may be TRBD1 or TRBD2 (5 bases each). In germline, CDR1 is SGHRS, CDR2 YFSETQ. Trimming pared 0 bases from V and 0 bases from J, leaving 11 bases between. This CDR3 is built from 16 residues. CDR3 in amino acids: CASSLAWDASTDTQYF. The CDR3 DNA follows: TGCGCCAGCAGCTTGGCATGGGACGCTAGCACAGATACGCAGTATTTT.

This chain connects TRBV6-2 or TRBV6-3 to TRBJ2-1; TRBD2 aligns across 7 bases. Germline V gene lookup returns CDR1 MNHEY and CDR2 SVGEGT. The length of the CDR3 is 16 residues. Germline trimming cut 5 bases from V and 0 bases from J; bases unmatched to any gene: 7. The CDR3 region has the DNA TGTGCCAGCAGTACCACGGGGAGGGGCTCCTACAATGAGCAGTTCTTC. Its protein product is CASSTTGRGSYNEQFF.

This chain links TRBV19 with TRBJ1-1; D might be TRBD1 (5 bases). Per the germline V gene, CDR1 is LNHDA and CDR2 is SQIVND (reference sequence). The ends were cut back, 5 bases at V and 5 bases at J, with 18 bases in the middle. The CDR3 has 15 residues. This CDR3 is CASSAPQGGRTEAFF. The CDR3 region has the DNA TGTGCCAGTAGTGCCCCTCAGGGCGGAAGGACTGAAGCTTTCTTT.

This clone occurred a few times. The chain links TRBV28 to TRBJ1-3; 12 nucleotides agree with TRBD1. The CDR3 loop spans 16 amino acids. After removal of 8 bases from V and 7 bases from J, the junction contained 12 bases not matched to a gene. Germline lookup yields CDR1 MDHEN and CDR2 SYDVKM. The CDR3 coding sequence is TGTGCCAGCGGATTCCCGGGACAGGGGGCGTGGAACACCATATATTTT. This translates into CASGFPGQGAWNTIYF.